This TCR beta chain was recorded in a study of PD-1 blockade in classical Hodgkin lymphoma. Using immunoSEQ multiplex PCR, the repertoire was profiled, and TCRdb retains in-frame clones only, with some absent. Of some 100,000 clones in the sample, just under 95% are singletons; the top ten hold over 2.5%. All trial patients relapsed after autologous stem cell transplantation. Trimming took 7 bases from V and 2 from J; bases not matched to a gene: 7. CDR3 length: 14 residues. Germline V gene lookup returns CDR1 WSHSY and CDR2 SAAADI. The V call is TRBV10-2, the J call TRBJ1-1, with 7 positions matching TRBD1. Sequencing was performed on peripheral blood mononuclear cells (PBMCs), taken at baseline. This TCR was sampled from a human donor with classical Hodgkin lymphoma. The CDR3 is CASIPGQNNTEAFF. The CDR3 DNA reads as TGCGCCAGCATCCCGGGACAGAATAACACTGAAGCTTTCTTT.